This T cell receptor (beta chain) was documented in a study of T cell responses to AZD1222 COVID-19 vaccine. Study-level background: Timing groups of about 4 and about 12 weeks for second doses were pooled. Findings and caveats of the study: White British donors predominated, females outnumbered males, and clonal diversity was possibly underestimated. Increases in Spike-specific TCR breadth and depth were seen after two AZD1222 doses.

V was trimmed by 2 bases and J by 5 bases, leaving 39 bases between them. The CDR3 length is 24 residues. Germline V gene data show CDR1 as MDHEN and CDR2 as SYDVKM. Regarding this clone: The antigen remains unidentified.

Repertoires were generated with immunoSEQ multiplex PCR, while TCRdb's copy carries only in-frame clones and drops some. The sample has around 78,000 clones; about 90% are singletons. This TCR was recovered from an adult in good health. The sequencing used peripheral blood, collected on day 0 of AZD1222 vaccination. The chain has TRBV28 and TRBJ2-2; unclear D gene. CDR3 coding DNA: TGTGCCAGCAGTTTAAGTGCCTTGTCGGCGTACTTATCCAGATCCCCTTATCTAACCGGGGAGCTGTTTTTT. Its protein product is CASSLSALSAYLSRSPYLTGELFF.